One sample yielded the 5 T cell receptor beta chains listed below, sequenced in a study of blood T cells in healthy people across ages. Through a sample-barcoded 5' primer and a J-beta primer mix, a second PCR was run for roughly 6 to 12 cycles. TCRdb reanalysed the 5' RACE reads using MiXCR and keeps one entry per CDR3 protein. There are about 680,000 distinct CDR3 sequences in the sample; approximately 49% occur only once, and roughly 34% lies in the top ten. Input material: blood. Every receptor here comes from an older woman in good health.

This clonotype was observed a few times. The rearrangement joins TRBV29-1 to TRBJ2-1; TRBD2 matches 9 bases. The V and J ends lost 1 base and 0 bases, in that order; junction bases with no gene match: 4. Germline values: CDR1 SQVTM, CDR2 ANQGSEA. The CDR3 has 16 residues. The CDR3 DNA sequence: TGCAGCGTTGAAGGAGTAGCGGGAGACTCCTACAATGAGCAGTTCTTC. Protein product: CSVEGVAGDSYNEQFF.

This clonotype was detected many times. The chain employs TRBV29-1 and TRBJ2-5, with a possible D match to TRBD1 (5 bases). Germline V gene data show CDR1 as SQVTM and CDR2 as ANQGSEA. V lost 6 bases, J lost 4 bases, and 12 bases lay in between. This CDR3 has 12 amino acids. CDR3 DNA: TGCAGCGTCGACGGCAGGGCAGAGACCCAGTACTTC. Its translation is CSVDGRAETQYF.

In this sample, this clonotype turned up a few times. V usage is TRBV27 and J usage is TRBJ1-2; the D is unclear. The CDR3 is 13 residues long. Germline CDR1 is MNHEY and CDR2 is SMNVEV (reference sequence). Trimming removed 8 bases from V and 3 bases from J, with 13 bases in between. The CDR3 sequence is CASVAREHYGYTF. In nucleotides, the CDR3 is TGTGCCAGCGTGGCCCGAGAACACTATGGCTACACCTTC.

Comments on this clonotype: Given a much more abundant clone one base away, this may be a read error. The chain joins TRBV5-1 to TRBJ2-5; TRBD2 might be the D (5 bases). V was cut by 4 bases and J by 3 bases, with 16 bases left in between. Germline values: CDR1 SGHRS, CDR2 YFSETQ. The CDR3 totals 15 residues. The CDR3 nucleotides are TGCGCCAGCAGCGATACTAGGGTGGGTAAAGAGACCCAGTACTTC. Residues: CASSDTRVGKETQYF.

This clonotype was seen only a few times. This sequence joins TRBV6-2 or TRBV6-3 and TRBJ2-7, with TRBD2 matching over 9 bases. Germline lookup yields CDR1 MNHEY and CDR2 SVGEGT. This CDR3 contains 16 residues. The ends lost 2 bases at V and 4 bases at J; junction bases unmatched: 9. The CDR3 sequence is CASSYLAGGPFYEQYF. CDR3 nucleotides: TGTGCCAGCAGTTACCTTGCGGGAGGGCCGTTTTACGAGCAGTACTTC.